Listed below are T cell receptor beta chains from one sample, sequenced in a study of T cell responses to AZD1222 COVID-19 vaccine. Sequencing used immunoSEQ multiplex PCR; TCRdb keeps in-frame clones, though not all of them. The sample holds approximately 180,000 clones; 90% are singletons and the top ten take less than 3%. The specimen was peripheral blood, collected on day 0 of AZD1222 vaccination. The receptors derive from an adult in good health. Both conserved end residues are part of each CDR3. The D gene is left open where the match is weak. The listing skips clone size in some rows; elsewhere it reads once, few, many or a size class.

CDR3 DNA,CDR3 protein,D gene,V gene,clone size,J gene
TGTGCCACCAGTGACCCGGGACAGGGGAATGAGCAGTTCTTC,CATSDPGQGNEQFF,TRBD1,TRBV24-1,once,TRBJ2-1
TGTGCCAGCAGTGAATTGAGTTTAGCCTCTCTCTCTGGGGCCAACGTCCTGACTTTC,CASSELSLASLSGANVLTF,-,TRBV2,-,TRBJ2-6
TGCAGCGTTTTATCTTCAGATACGCAGTATTTT,CSVLSSDTQYF,-,TRBV29-1,-,TRBJ2-3
TGTGCCAGCAGACTCCCCAGGGGCTATGGCTACACCTTC,CASRLPRGYGYTF,-,TRBV6-5,-,TRBJ1-2
TGTGCCAGCAGCGTAGCGGAAGGCACTGAAGCTTTCTTT,CASSVAEGTEAFF,-,TRBV9,-,TRBJ1-1
TGTGCCAGCTCACCAGTCGGGGGGGCCCGCGACGAGCAGTACTTC,CASSPVGGARDEQYF,TRBD2,TRBV18,-,TRBJ2-7
TGTGCCAGCAGGCAAACGACGAACACTGAAGCTTTCTTT,CASRQTTNTEAFF,-,TRBV7-3,-,TRBJ1-1
TGTGCCAGCAGCCAAGACAACGTGCAGGGGCTGAGGTATGGCTACACCTTC,CASSQDNVQGLRYGYTF,-,TRBV4-2,-,TRBJ1-2
TGCAGCGTTGAAGGTCTAGCGGGCGATCATTCCTACAATGAGCAGTTCTTC,CSVEGLAGDHSYNEQFF,TRBD2,TRBV29-1,-,TRBJ2-1
TGTGCCAGCGGCTCAATTAGCTTCCAAAATAATGAGCAGTTCTTC,CASGSISFQNNEQFF,-,TRBV19,once,TRBJ2-1
TGTGCCAGCAGCCTACTAGCAACCACCTACGAGCAGTACTTC,CASSLLATTYEQYF,-,TRBV7-9,-,TRBJ2-7
TGTGCCAGCAGCGTAGCGGGGAGTCAAGAGACCCAGTACTTC,CASSVAGSQETQYF,-,TRBV9,-,TRBJ2-5
TGTGCCAGTAGTCCCAGGGGAGCCGAATATGGCTACACCTTC,CASSPRGAEYGYTF,-,TRBV19,once,TRBJ1-2
TGTGCCAGCAGCCAAAGGGGACAGATAATGGGCTACACCTTC,CASSQRGQIMGYTF,TRBD1,TRBV3-1/TRBV3-2,-,TRBJ1-2
TGTGCCAGCAGCCTGAACACCGGGGAGCTGTTTTTT,CASSLNTGELFF,-,TRBV6-5,-,TRBJ2-2
TGTGCCAGCAACCTAGGGACAGGGCTAACTGAAGCTTTCTTT,CASNLGTGLTEAFF,TRBD1,TRBV6-5,-,TRBJ1-1
TGTGCCAGCAGACCCCAGGGGACAGACTATAATTCACCCCTCCACTTT,CASRPQGTDYNSPLHF,TRBD1,TRBV27,once,TRBJ1-6
TGCGCCAGCAGCCCCCGGGCCAGGAACGTCAATGAGCAGTTCTTC,CASSPRARNVNEQFF,-,TRBV5-1,-,TRBJ2-1
TGTGCCTGCCTAAGCCTCCGGGACAGCTATGGCTACACCTTC,CACLSLRDSYGYTF,TRBD1,TRBV30,-,TRBJ1-2
TGTGCCAGCAGCCCCACTGTAGTAGCGGGGGGGCAGGGAGATACGCAGTATTTT,CASSPTVVAGGQGDTQYF,TRBD2,TRBV7-2,-,TRBJ2-3
TGTGCCAGTAGCACCACAGGGGGCTACACCGGGGAGCTGTTTTTT,CASSTTGGYTGELFF,TRBD1,TRBV19,once,TRBJ2-2
TGTGCCAGCAGCGTAGAAGGACAGGCCAATCAGCCCCAGCATTTT,CASSVEGQANQPQHF,TRBD1,TRBV9,-,TRBJ1-5
TGTGCCAGCAGTTTTGTTGGTCGACAGGGGTACGAGCAGTACTTC,CASSFVGRQGYEQYF,TRBD1,TRBV27,-,TRBJ2-7
TGTGCCAGCAGCCCCCGCGCAGGGGGCGCGGGGTCACCCCTCCACTTT,CASSPRAGGAGSPLHF,TRBD1,TRBV3-1/TRBV3-2,-,TRBJ1-6
TGTGCCAGCAGTTACTCCTCTAGCGGGGCCGCCTACGAGCAGTACTTC,CASSYSSSGAAYEQYF,TRBD2,TRBV6-2/TRBV6-3,-,TRBJ2-7
TGTGCCAGCAGCCAAGAAGGGGTCACTGAAGCTTTCTTT,CASSQEGVTEAFF,-,TRBV4-2,-,TRBJ1-1
TGTGCCAGCACCCTGACTAGCGGGGCGTACAATGAGCAGTTCTTC,CASTLTSGAYNEQFF,TRBD2,TRBV11-2,-,TRBJ2-1